The 18 T cell receptor beta chains below were found in one sample sequenced in a study of shared clonotypes between healthy human individuals. Sequenced by immunoSEQ multiplex PCR; TCRdb stores in-frame clones only, minus some. Of hundreds of thousands of clones listed, approximately 96% are singletons. Terminally differentiated effector memory CD45RA+ cells were excluded from the naive CD8 cells, which were CD45RO-negative and positively selected for CCR7. The material sequenced was naive CD8+ T cells sorted from blood. These receptors originate from a young woman in good health.

V gene TRBV5-1 combines with J gene TRBJ2-7; TRBD1 agrees at 8 bases. Unmatched junction bases numbered 6, after V lost 0 bases and J lost 1 base. Germline V gives CDR1 SGHRS, CDR2 YFSETQ. This CDR3 is built from 16 residues. Written as DNA, the CDR3 is TGCGCCAGCAGCTTGGTTTTACAGGGGGGTTCCTACGAGCAGTACTTC. Encoded protein: CASSLVLQGGSYEQYF.

J is TRBJ1-2 and V is TRBV6-1; D remains unclear. This CDR3 contains 14 residues. Germline CDR1 is MNHNS and CDR2 is SASEGT. V dropped 7 bases and J dropped 4 bases, with 16 bases sitting between them. CDR3 DNA sequence: TGTGCCAGCACATCGGGTGGGTTCTTCTATGGCTACACCTTC. Translation gives CASTSGGFFYGYTF.

The gene calls are TRBV6-1 and TRBJ1-2; the D gene is possibly TRBD1 (6 bases). This CDR3 comprises 13 residues. The V end lost 9 bases, the J end lost 8 bases, and 19 bases lay between the germline ends. The germline V gene encodes CDR1 MNHNS and CDR2 SASEGT. CDR3 nucleotide sequence: TGTGCCAGTTCCGAGGGGGGGGCGGGAGGCTACACCTTC. Residues: CASSEGGAGGYTF.

This clone was seen once. The chain has TRBV7-9 and TRBJ2-3; D is uncertain. The CDR3 sequence is 14 residues long. Germline V lookup: CDR1 SEHNR, CDR2 FQNEAQ (reference sequence). V was pared by 7 bases and J by 0 bases, with 11 bases between. The CDR3 loop reads CASNSRTSTDTQYF. In DNA form, the CDR3 reads TGTGCCAGCAATTCCAGAACTAGCACAGATACGCAGTATTTT.

The rearrangement links TRBV18 to TRBJ1-1; unclear D gene. The CDR3 sequence is 16 residues long. Trimming shortened V by 2 bases and J by 4 bases, and 17 bases separated the two germline ends. The germline gives CDR1 KGHSH, CDR2 LQKENI. As DNA, the CDR3 is TGTGCCAGCTCACCAACTGCCGGAGGAGTATTCACTGAAGCTTTCTTT. This translates into CASSPTAGGVFTEAFF.

The rearrangement uses TRBV27 and TRBJ2-2; no firm D call. The CDR3 is 14 residues long. The V gene's germline CDR1 is MNHEY and CDR2 SMNVEV (reference sequence). V was clipped by 0 bases and J by 8 bases, with 10 bases between them. CDR3 protein: CASSLSSVTGELFF. CDR3 DNA: TGTGCCAGCAGTTTATCGTCAGTAACTGGGGAGCTGTTTTTT.

The rearrangement links TRBV9 to TRBJ2-7, with TRBD1 identical over 7 bases. V shed 3 bases and J 2 bases; nucleotides not matched to a gene: 5. Germline loops: CDR1 SGDLS, CDR2 YYNGEE. There are 14 residues in the CDR3. This CDR3 reads CASSAGDSPYEQYF. DNA of the CDR3: TGTGCCAGCAGCGCCGGGGACAGCCCCTACGAGCAGTACTTC.

This clone was counted a single time. The chain employs TRBV2 and TRBJ2-1; D remains unclear. CDR3 length: 16 residues. Germline-derived CDR1 and CDR2 are SNHLY and FYNNEI. V shed 4 bases and J shed 5 bases, with 18 bases lying between them. CDR3 bases: TGTGCCAGCAGTGTATGGGCCGAAACCCAAAACAATGAGCAGTTCTTC. Translating gives CASSVWAETQNNEQFF. Full variable domain (remainder filled in from reference TRBV2 and TRBJ2-1): EPEVTQTPSHQVTQMGQEVILRCVPISNHLYFYWYRQILGQKVEFLVSFYNNEISEKSEIFDDQFSVERPDGSNFTLKIRSTKLEDSAMYFCASSVWAETQNNEQFFGPGTRLTVL.

The V call is TRBV27, the J call TRBJ2-2; D may be TRBD2 (5 bases). Between the trimmed V and J ends, which lost 6 bases and 7 bases, there was a span of 12 bases. This CDR3 comprises 13 residues. Germline-derived CDR1 and CDR2 are MNHEY and SMNVEV (reference sequence). CDR3 region: CASRTGLGGELFF. For the CDR3, the DNA is TGTGCCAGCAGGACGGGGTTGGGCGGGGAGCTGTTTTTT.

This clone has more than one count but fewer than ten. The chain joins TRBV5-1 to TRBJ1-5, with D possibly matching TRBD1 (5 bases). CDR3 length equals 15 residues. Trimming stripped 2 bases from V and 1 base from J, with 10 bases between. Germline V gene lookup returns CDR1 SGHRS and CDR2 YFSETQ. CDR3 nucleotide sequence: TGCGCCAGCAGCTTTGGGGACTCAAGCAATCAGCCCCAGCATTTT. Protein sequence: CASSFGDSSNQPQHF.

The rearrangement uses TRBV7-9 and TRBJ1-2, with TRBD1 matching over 7 bases. The CDR3 is 15 residues long. Germline values: CDR1 SEHNR, CDR2 FQNEAQ (reference sequence). V dropped 4 bases and J dropped 1; count of bases not matched to a gene: 6. CDR3 nucleotides: TGTGCCAGCAGCTCCACGGGACAGAGTAACTATGGCTACACCTTC. It translates to CASSSTGQSNYGYTF. Based on the CDR3 plus reference TRBV7-9 and TRBJ1-2, the full variable domain is DTGVSQNPRHKITKRGQNVTFRCDPISEHNRLYWYRQTLGQGPEFLTYFQNEAQLEKSRLLSDRFSAERPKGSFSTLEIQRTEQGDSAMYLCASSSTGQSNYGYTFGSGTRLTVV.

The genes are TRBV28 and TRBJ2-1; D possibly corresponds to TRBD2 (5 bases). V dropped 3 bases and J dropped 7 bases, with 19 bases sitting between them. This CDR3 region has 16 residues. Germline V gene data show CDR1 as MDHEN and CDR2 as SYDVKM. The CDR3 reads CASSFEGALRWNEQFF. In DNA form, the CDR3 reads TGTGCCAGCAGTTTCGAGGGAGCTTTACGGTGGAATGAGCAGTTCTTC. The variable domain in full, completed from reference TRBV28 and TRBJ2-1, reads DVKVTQSSRYLVKRTGEKVFLECVQDMDHENMFWYRQDPGLGLRLIYFSYDVKMKEKGDIPEGYSVSREKKERFSLILESASTNQTSMYLCASSFEGALRWNEQFFGPGTRLTVL.

This chain connects TRBV14 to TRBJ2-5; possibly TRBD1 for D (6 bases). The CDR3 consists of 14 residues. The germline gives CDR1 SGHDN, CDR2 FVKESK. V lost 3 bases, J lost 5 bases, and 13 bases lay in between. The CDR3 region has the DNA TGTGCCAGCAGCCATCCGGACAGTTGGGAGACCCAGTACTTC. This codes for CASSHPDSWETQYF.

The rearrangement links TRBV29-1 to TRBJ2-2; 9 positions match TRBD1. V shed 6 bases, J shed 3 bases, and the junction held 2 bases outside the gene matches. Germline CDR1 and CDR2: SQVTM and ANQGSEA. The CDR3 is 13 residues long. CDR3 protein: CSVRDRDTGELFF. The CDR3, as DNA: TGCAGCGTCCGGGACAGGGACACCGGGGAGCTGTTTTTT.

This clone was found a few times. At the DNA level, this CDR3 is encoded by other sequences in the same sample as well. In DNA form, the CDR3 reads TGTGCCAGCAGTTTTTCCTACGAGCAGTACTTC. It yields the protein CASSFSYEQYF. This chain joins TRBV27 and TRBJ2-7; no definite D call. The CDR3 extends over 11 amino acids. Deletions cut 3 bases from V and 1 base from J, with 1 base between. The V gene's germline CDR1 is MNHEY and CDR2 SMNVEV (reference sequence).

The chain has TRBV5-6 and TRBJ2-2; D gene uncertain. Germline loops: CDR1 SGHDT, CDR2 YYEEEE. The V end was cut by 1 base, the J end by 5 bases, with 9 bases between. The CDR3 spans 14 residues. The CDR3 nucleotides read TGTGCCAGCAGCTTGTATTGGGATACCGGGGAGCTGTTTTTT. Translation gives CASSLYWDTGELFF.

The chain links TRBV28 to TRBJ2-3, with D possibly being TRBD1 or TRBD2 (5 bases each). V lost 6 bases to trimming and J lost 10 bases, with 14 bases between them. CDR1 and CDR2 (germline): MDHEN, SYDVKM. The length of the CDR3 is 12 residues. The CDR3 here is CASRGEYYPQYF. DNA for the CDR3: TGTGCCAGCAGGGGGGAGTATTACCCGCAGTATTTT. The whole variable domain, filled in from reference TRBV28 and TRBJ2-3, reads DVKVTQSSRYLVKRTGEKVFLECVQDMDHENMFWYRQDPGLGLRLIYFSYDVKMKEKGDIPEGYSVSREKKERFSLILESASTNQTSMYLCASRGEYYPQYFGPGTRLTVL.

The sample holds one count of this clone. The sample contains more than one DNA sequence encoding this CDR3. V and J are TRBV27 and TRBJ1-2, with D perhaps TRBD1 (5 bases). CDR1 and CDR2 from the germline V gene are MNHEY and SMNVEV (reference sequence). The CDR3 runs to 12 residues. V shed 0 bases and J shed 8 bases, with 7 bases lying between them. The CDR3, as DNA: TGTGCCAGCAGTTTATCAGGGGAGGGCTACACCTTC. Translating it yields CASSLSGEGYTF.